This T cell receptor (beta chain) was observed in a study of blood T cell repertoires in COVID-19. On the study more broadly: Some COVID-19 samples were acute and others convalescent; all came from the United States, Italy and Spain. T cells, B-cell-depleted T cells, or PBMCs provided the cDNA or gDNA that served as material.

V was cut by 1 base and J by 1 base, with 14 bases left in between. CDR1 and CDR2 (germline): LGHNA, YNFKEQ. This CDR3 spans 17 amino acids. This clone was found a few times. Profiled with immunoSEQ multiplex PCR; TCRdb holds only in-frame clones, not every one. The data show 99,000 or so clones, approximately 72% seen once. The TCR sequence derives from a woman aged 70-85 years with acute or convalescent COVID-19. Sequences were obtained from peripheral blood. This chain connects TRBV4-2 to TRBJ1-3, with D possibly TRBD1 on 5 matching bases. The CDR3, as DNA: TGTGCCAGCAGCCAAGTCACGCAGGCAGGGTCTGGAAACACCATATATTTT. It specifies CASSQVTQAGSGNTIYF.